This T cell receptor beta chain was recorded in a study of CXCR3-negative and CXCR3-positive naive CD8 T cells. Overall study: The study obtained 130 million to 150 million TRB reads, about 1.5 +/- 0.3 million per library.

Whole-study findings and limits: Much lower diversity was found in memory CD8+ cells, while both naive subsets had comparably high diversity. For the naive subsets, surface CD5 was similar, and TCR strength was inferred from TRB CDR3 properties. Hydrophobicity was higher for TRB CDR3s found in CXCR3-positive naive cells than in CXCR3-negative naive cells.

A CD45RO-CCR7+CD27+CD95- phenotype identified naive CD8+ T cells. The CDR3 totals 15 residues. Germline assignment: CDR1 SQVTM and CDR2 ANQGSEA. 5' RACE with UMI labels generated the TRB cDNA libraries. TCRdb reprocessed the 5' RACE reads; each CDR3 protein has one entry and no DNA is given. The listing contains about 120,000 distinct CDR3 sequences. With respect to this clonotype: The antigen is undetermined.

The TCR comes from a human donor in good health. Some clones in this sample may be carry-over from other donors' samples. Sequences were obtained from naive CXCR3+ CD8+ T cells from blood. As for subset: CD45RO-CCR7+CD27+CD95- naive CD8+ T cells expressing CXCR3 (TNR3+). The chain is built from TRBV29-1 and TRBJ2-2; TCRdb names TRBD1, which stays unverified in the absence of DNA. This CDR3 is CSAVMGTQNTGELFF.